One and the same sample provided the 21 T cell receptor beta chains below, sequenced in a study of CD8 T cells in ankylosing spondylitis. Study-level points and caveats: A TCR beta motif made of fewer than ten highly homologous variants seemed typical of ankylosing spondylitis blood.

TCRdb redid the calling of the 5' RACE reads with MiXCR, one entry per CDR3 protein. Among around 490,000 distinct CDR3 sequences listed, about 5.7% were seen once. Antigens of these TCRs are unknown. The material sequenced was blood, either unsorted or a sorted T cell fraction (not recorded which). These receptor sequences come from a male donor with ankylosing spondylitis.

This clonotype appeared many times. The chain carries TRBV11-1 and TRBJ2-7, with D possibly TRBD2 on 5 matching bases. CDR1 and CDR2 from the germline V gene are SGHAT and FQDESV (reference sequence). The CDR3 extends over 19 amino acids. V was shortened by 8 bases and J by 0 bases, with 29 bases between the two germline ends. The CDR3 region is CASPPPPGWTQRASYEQYF. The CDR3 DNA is TGTGCCAGCCCTCCCCCCCCGGGGTGGACTCAGAGGGCCTCCTACGAGCAGTACTTC.

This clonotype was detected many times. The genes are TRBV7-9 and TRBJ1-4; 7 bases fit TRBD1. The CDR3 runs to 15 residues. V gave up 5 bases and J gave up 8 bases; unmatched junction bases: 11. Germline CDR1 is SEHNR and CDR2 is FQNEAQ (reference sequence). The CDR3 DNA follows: TGTGCCAGCAGCCCCGGGACAGCCCGGGCCGAAAAACTGTTTTTT. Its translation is CASSPGTARAEKLFF.

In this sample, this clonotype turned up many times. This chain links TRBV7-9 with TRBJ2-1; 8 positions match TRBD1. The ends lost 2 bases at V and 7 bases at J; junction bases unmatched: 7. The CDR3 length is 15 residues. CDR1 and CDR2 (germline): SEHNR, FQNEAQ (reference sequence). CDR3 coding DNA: TGTGCCAGCAGCTTAAGGACAGGGAATTTTAATGAGCAGTTCTTC. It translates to CASSLRTGNFNEQFF.

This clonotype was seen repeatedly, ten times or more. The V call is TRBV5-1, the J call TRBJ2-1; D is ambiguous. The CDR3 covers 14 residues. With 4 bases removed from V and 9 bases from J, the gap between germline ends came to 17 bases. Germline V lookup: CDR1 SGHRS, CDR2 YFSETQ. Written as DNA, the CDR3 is TGCGCCAGCAGCACAACGGGTAGGGCGTTTGAGCAGTTCTTC. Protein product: CASSTTGRAFEQFF. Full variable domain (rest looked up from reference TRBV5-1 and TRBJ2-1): KAGVTQTPRYLIKTRGQQVTLSCSPISGHRSVSWYQQTPGQGLQFLFEYFSETQRNKGNFPGRFSGRQFSNSRSEMNVSTLELGDSALYLCASSTTGRAFEQFFGPGTRLTVL.

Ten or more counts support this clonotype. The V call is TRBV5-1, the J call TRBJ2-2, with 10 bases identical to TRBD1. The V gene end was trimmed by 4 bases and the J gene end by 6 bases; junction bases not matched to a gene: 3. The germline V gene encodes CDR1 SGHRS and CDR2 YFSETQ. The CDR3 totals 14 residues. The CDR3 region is CASSGQGGAGELFF. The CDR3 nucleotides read TGCGCCAGCAGCGGACAGGGGGGCGCCGGGGAGCTGTTTTTT.

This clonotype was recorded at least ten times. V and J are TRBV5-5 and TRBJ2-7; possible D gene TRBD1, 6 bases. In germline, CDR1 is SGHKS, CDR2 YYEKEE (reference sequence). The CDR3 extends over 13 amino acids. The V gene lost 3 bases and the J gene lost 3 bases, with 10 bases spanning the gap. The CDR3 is CASSSGQDYEQYF. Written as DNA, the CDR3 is TGTGCCAGCAGCTCGGGACAAGACTACGAGCAGTACTTC. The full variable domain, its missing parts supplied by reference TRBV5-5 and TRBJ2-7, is DAGVTQSPTHLIKTRGQQVTLRCSPISGHKSVSWYQQVLGQGPQFIFQYYEKEERGRGNFPDRFSARQFPNYSSELNVNALLLGDSALYLCASSSGQDYEQYFGPGTRLTVT.

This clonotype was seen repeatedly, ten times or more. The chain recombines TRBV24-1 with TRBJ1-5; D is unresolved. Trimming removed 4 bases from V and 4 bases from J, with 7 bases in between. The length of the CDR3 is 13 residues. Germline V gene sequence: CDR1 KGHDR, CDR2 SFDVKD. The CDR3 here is CATSETQNQPQHF. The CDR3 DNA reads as TGTGCCACCAGTGAAACACAGAATCAGCCCCAGCATTTT.

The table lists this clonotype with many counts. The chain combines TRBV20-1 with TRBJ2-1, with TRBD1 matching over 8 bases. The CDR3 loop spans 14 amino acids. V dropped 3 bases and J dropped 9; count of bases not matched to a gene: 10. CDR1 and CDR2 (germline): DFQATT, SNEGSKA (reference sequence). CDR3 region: CSASSLTGAIEQFF. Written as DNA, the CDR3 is TGCAGTGCTAGTAGCCTGACAGGGGCTATTGAGCAGTTCTTC.

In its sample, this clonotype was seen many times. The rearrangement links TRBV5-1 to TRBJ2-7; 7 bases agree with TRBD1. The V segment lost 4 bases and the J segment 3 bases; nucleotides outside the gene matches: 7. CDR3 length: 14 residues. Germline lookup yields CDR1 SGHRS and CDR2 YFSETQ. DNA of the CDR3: TGCGCCAGCAGCAGGGCCGGACAGGACTACGAGCAGTACTTC. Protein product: CASSRAGQDYEQYF.

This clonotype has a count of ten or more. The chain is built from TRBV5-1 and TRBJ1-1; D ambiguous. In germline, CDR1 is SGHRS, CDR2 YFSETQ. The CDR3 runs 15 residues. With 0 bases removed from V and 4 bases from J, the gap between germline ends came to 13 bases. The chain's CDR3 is CASSLAVSSGTEAFF. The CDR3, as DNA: TGCGCCAGCAGCTTGGCGGTCAGTAGTGGCACTGAAGCTTTCTTT.

The CDR3 sequence is CASSWAGQGGTDTQYF. The CDR3 coding sequence is TGCGCCAGCAGCTGGGCCGGACAGGGCGGCACAGATACGCAGTATTTT. The rearrangement links TRBV5-1 to TRBJ2-3, with TRBD1 matching over 8 bases. Germline values: CDR1 SGHRS, CDR2 YFSETQ. The CDR3 consists of 16 residues. With V trimmed by 3 bases and J by 1 base, 7 bases remained unmatched.

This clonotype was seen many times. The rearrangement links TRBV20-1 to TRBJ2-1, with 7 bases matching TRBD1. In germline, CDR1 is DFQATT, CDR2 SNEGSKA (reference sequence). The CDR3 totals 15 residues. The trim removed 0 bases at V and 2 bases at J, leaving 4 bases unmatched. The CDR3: CSARDRTGAYNEQFF. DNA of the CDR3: TGCAGTGCTAGAGATCGGACAGGAGCCTACAATGAGCAGTTCTTC.

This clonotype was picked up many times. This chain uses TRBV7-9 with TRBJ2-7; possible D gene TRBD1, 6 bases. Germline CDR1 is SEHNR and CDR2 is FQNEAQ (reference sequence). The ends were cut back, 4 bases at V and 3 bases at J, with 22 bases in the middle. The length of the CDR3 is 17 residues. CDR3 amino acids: CASSSSTGTPNGYEQYF. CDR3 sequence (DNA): TGTGCCAGCAGCTCCTCTACCGGGACACCCAACGGCTACGAGCAGTACTTC. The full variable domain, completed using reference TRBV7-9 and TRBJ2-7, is DTGVSQNPRHKITKRGQNVTFRCDPISEHNRLYWYRQTLGQGPEFLTYFQNEAQLEKSRLLSDRFSAERPKGSFSTLEIQRTEQGDSAMYLCASSSSTGTPNGYEQYFGPGTRLTVT.

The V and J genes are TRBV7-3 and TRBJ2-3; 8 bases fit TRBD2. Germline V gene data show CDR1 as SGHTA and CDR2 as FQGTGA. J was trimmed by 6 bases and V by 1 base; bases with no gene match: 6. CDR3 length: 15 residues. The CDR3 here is CASSLKRGGADTQYF. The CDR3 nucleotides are TGTGCCAGCAGCTTAAAACGGGGGGGCGCGGATACGCAGTATTTT.

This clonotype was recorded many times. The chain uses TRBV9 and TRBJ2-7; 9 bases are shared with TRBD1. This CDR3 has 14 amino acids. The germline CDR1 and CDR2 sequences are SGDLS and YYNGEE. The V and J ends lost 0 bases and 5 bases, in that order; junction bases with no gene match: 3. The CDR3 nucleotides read TGTGCCAGCAGCGTAGGCACAGGGGGCCACGAGCAGTACTTC. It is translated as CASSVGTGGHEQYF.

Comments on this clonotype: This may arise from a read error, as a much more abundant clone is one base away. The chain's CDR3 is CSTIRPFFNEQFF. In nucleotides, the CDR3 is TGCAGTACGATCAGGCCCTTTTTCAATGAGCAGTTCTTC. V gene TRBV20-1 combines with J gene TRBJ2-1; no definite D call. Germline assignment: CDR1 DFQATT and CDR2 SNEGSKA (reference sequence). This CDR3 region has 13 residues. Trimming stripped 8 bases from V and 6 bases from J, with 17 bases between.

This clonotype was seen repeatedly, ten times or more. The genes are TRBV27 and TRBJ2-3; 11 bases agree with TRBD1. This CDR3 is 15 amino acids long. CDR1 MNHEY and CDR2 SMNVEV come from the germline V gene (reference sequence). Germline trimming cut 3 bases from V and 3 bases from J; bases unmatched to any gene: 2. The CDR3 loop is CASSFGTGGTDTQYF. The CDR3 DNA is TGTGCCAGCAGTTTTGGGACAGGGGGGACAGATACGCAGTATTTT.

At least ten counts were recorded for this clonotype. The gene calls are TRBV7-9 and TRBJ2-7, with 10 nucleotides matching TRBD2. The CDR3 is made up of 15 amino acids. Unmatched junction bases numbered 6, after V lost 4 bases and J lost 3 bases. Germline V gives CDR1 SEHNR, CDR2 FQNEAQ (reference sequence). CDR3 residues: CASSSGLAEFYEQYF. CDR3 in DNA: TGTGCCAGCAGCTCCGGACTAGCGGAGTTCTACGAGCAGTACTTC.

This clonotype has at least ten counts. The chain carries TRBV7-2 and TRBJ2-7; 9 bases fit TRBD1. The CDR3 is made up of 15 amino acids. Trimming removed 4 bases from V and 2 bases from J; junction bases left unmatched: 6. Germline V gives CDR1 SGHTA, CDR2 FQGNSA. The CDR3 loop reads CASSSDRGLTYEQYF. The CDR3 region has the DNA TGTGCCAGCAGCTCGGACAGGGGATTAACCTACGAGCAGTACTTC.

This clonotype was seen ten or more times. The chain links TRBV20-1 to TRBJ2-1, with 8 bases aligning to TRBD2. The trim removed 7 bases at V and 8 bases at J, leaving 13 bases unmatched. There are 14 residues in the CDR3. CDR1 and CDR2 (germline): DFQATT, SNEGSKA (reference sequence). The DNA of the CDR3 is TGCAGTGGCCAGCGGGGGTCCACTAGGGATGAGCAGTTCTTC. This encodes CSGQRGSTRDEQFF.

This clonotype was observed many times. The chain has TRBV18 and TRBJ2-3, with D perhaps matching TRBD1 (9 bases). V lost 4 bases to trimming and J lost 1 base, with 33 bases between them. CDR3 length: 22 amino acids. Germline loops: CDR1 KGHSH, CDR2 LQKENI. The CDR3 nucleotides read TGTGCCAGCTCACGCTCCTTCCGGGACAGGGTTTCCGCGACTAGCGGCACAGATACGCAGTATTTT. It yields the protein CASSRSFRDRVSATSGTDTQYF.